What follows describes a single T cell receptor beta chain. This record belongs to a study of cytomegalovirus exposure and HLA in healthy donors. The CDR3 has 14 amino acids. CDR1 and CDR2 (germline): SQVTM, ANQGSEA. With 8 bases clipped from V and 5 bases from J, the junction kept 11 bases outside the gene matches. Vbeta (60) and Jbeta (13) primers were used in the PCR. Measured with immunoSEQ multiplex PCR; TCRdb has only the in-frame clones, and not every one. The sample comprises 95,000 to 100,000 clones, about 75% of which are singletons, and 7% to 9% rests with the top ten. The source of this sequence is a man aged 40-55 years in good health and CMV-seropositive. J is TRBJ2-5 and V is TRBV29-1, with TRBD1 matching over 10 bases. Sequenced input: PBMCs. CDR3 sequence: CSCGQGGLMETQYF. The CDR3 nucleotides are TGCAGCTGCGGACAGGGGGGATTGATGGAGACCCAGTACTTC.